A single TCR beta chain is shown here with its context. Its specificity is not known. The data stem from a study of OX40 agonist ivuxolimab in advanced cancers. Study-level information: Administration of intravenous ivuxolimab to patients occurred every 2 weeks at 0.01 to 10 mg/kg. Study results and limitations: More expanded clones were found, on average, in CD8+ than in CD4+ T cells. The expanded peripheral T cells' antigen specificity was not determined.

Sequencing was performed with immunoSEQ multiplex PCR; in TCRdb, only in-frame clones are kept and a portion is missing. The sample has about 17,000 clones; roughly four fifths are singletons. The V gene's germline CDR1 is MNHEY and CDR2 SMNVEV (reference sequence). This CDR3 spans 14 amino acids. Trimming removed 4 bases from V and 0 bases from J, with 9 bases in between. This sequence originates from an adult with an advanced solid tumor such as melanoma, head and neck, liver or kidney cancer. Sequencing used CD4+ or CD8+ T cells sorted from blood, obtained in a trial of the OX40 agonist ivuxolimab. V usage is TRBV27 and J usage is TRBJ1-2; perhaps TRBD1 as D (6 bases). CDR3 loop: CASSSPGANYGYTF. CDR3 sequence (DNA): TGTGCCAGCAGTTCACCAGGGGCTAACTATGGCTACACCTTC.